Each of the 32 T cell receptor beta chains below was sequenced from the same sample in a study of graft-versus-host responses after intestinal transplantation. Assay: immunoSEQ multiplex PCR; the TCRdb copy retains only in-frame clones and omits some. The table shows 70,000 to 95,000 clones, with almost 90% occurring only once. Their antigens are not known. This specimen consisted of unstimulated CD4+ T cells sorted from spleen or lymph node cells, obtained before intestinal transplant. The receptors originated from a human donor who received an intestinal transplant.

V and J are TRBV18 and TRBJ1-2, with a weak D call TRBD1 (5 bases). The CDR3 consists of 17 residues. Looked up from germline, CDR1 is KGHSH and CDR2 is LQKENI. V lost 6 bases and J lost 4, with 24 bases in between. The CDR3 sequence: CASSQNPTAQRSYGYTF. The CDR3 nucleotides are TGTGCCAGCTCCCAGAACCCGACAGCCCAAAGAAGCTATGGCTACACCTTC.

The CDR3 DNA is TGTGCCAGCAGCCCTTTTACGGGTCAGCCCCAGCATTTT. This gives the protein CASSPFTGQPQHF. This chain joins TRBV7-2 and TRBJ1-5; no clear D. CDR3 length: 13 amino acids. Trimming took 5 bases from V and 6 from J, leaving 11 bases between them. The germline gives CDR1 SGHTA, CDR2 FQGNSA.

The chain recombines TRBV20-1 with TRBJ2-1; the D is unclear. The CDR3 totals 10 residues. CDR1 and CDR2 from the germline V gene are DFQATT and SNEGSKA (reference sequence). Trimming removed 5 bases at V and 4 bases at J, with 3 bases between. The CDR3 bases are TGCAGTGCTCAATACAATGAGCAGTTCTTC. Encoded protein: CSAQYNEQFF.

V is TRBV9 and J is TRBJ2-7; the D is unclear. Germline V gene data show CDR1 as SGDLS and CDR2 as YYNGEE. V was clipped by 0 bases and J by 0 bases, with 10 bases between them. This CDR3 has 15 amino acids. The CDR3 bases are TGTGCCAGCAGCGTAGGGGTGGGCTTCTCCTACGAGCAGTACTTC. This translates into CASSVGVGFSYEQYF.

The V gene is TRBV6-5, the J gene TRBJ1-4, with a possible D match to TRBD1 (6 bases). Germline CDR1 MNHEY, CDR2 SVGAGI. V lost 6 bases and J lost 0, with 11 bases in between. The CDR3 loop spans 15 amino acids. CDR3 amino acids: CASSRDTATNEKLFF. As DNA, the CDR3 is TGTGCCAGCAGCCGGGACACCGCAACTAATGAAAAACTGTTTTTT.

This clone occurred once. The chain carries TRBV10-3 and TRBJ2-7; the D gene is possibly TRBD2 (6 bases). The length of the CDR3 is 12 residues. Trimming cost V 6 bases and J 6 bases, with 12 bases left between them. Germline V gene lookup returns CDR1 ENHRY and CDR2 SYGVKD. The CDR3 sequence is CAISVGGIEQYF. The CDR3 DNA follows: TGTGCCATCAGCGTCGGGGGAATCGAGCAGTACTTC.

This clone was observed a few times. The chain links TRBV4-1 to TRBJ1-1; the D is unclear. The CDR3 loop spans 15 amino acids. V gave up 1 base and J gave up 1 base, with 10 bases separating them. In germline, CDR1 is MGHRA, CDR2 YSYEKL. CDR3 DNA: TGCGCCAGCAGCCAAGTCCTTTCGGGGAACACTGAAGCTTTCTTT. Translation: CASSQVLSGNTEAFF.

The gene calls are TRBV5-1 and TRBJ2-7, with TRBD2 matching over 8 bases. V shed 3 bases and J 2 bases; nucleotides not matched to a gene: 7. This CDR3 region has 15 residues. Germline loops: CDR1 SGHRS, CDR2 YFSETQ. For the CDR3, the DNA is TGCGCCAGCAGCTCGCTACCGGGACTAGCCTACGAGCAGTACTTC. Encoded protein: CASSSLPGLAYEQYF.

This clone was detected once. The V and J genes are TRBV19 and TRBJ1-5; a possible D gene is TRBD1 (6 bases). CDR1 and CDR2 (germline): LNHDA, SQIVND (reference sequence). CDR3 length: 15 amino acids. The ends were cut back, 7 bases at V and 6 bases at J, with 19 bases in the middle. The CDR3 DNA reads TGTGCCAGTACGGTTAGGACAGCATTTTTTCAGCCCCAGCATTTT. As protein: CASTVRTAFFQPQHF.

The rearrangement uses TRBV5-4 and TRBJ2-1, with TRBD2 matching over 10 bases. The germline gives CDR1 SGHNT, CDR2 YYREEE (reference sequence). The CDR3 has 16 residues. V dropped 7 bases and J dropped 3; count of bases not matched to a gene: 10. CDR3 sequence reads: CASGRDSGGYYNEQFF. The CDR3 DNA reads TGTGCCAGCGGAAGGGATAGCGGGGGGTACTACAATGAGCAGTTCTTC.

The chain links TRBV5-3 to TRBJ1-6; 9 nucleotides match TRBD1. TRBV5-3 is flagged as an ORF with uncertain function. Trimming cost V 4 bases and J 11 bases; bases outside gene matches: 10. The CDR3 spans 15 residues. The CDR3 loop is CARSPEDRGKPPLHF. For the CDR3, the DNA is TGTGCCAGAAGCCCAGAAGACAGGGGGAAGCCACCCCTCCACTTT.

The chain joins TRBV6-6 to TRBJ2-1; 8 nucleotides align to TRBD2. The CDR3 extends over 15 amino acids. Germline V gene sequence: CDR1 MNHNY, CDR2 SVGAGI (reference sequence). With V trimmed by 2 bases and J by 9 bases, 9 bases remained unmatched. The CDR3 region is CASSYGSGALVEQFF. CDR3 DNA sequence: TGTGCCAGCAGTTACGGTAGCGGGGCCCTGGTTGAGCAGTTCTTC.

The CDR3 DNA is TGCGCCAGCAGCTTGGGACAGCCGAGTTACGAGCAGTACTTC. Amino acids: CASSLGQPSYEQYF. This chain connects TRBV5-1 to TRBJ2-7; D is possibly TRBD1 (5 bases). This CDR3 has 14 residues. Germline V gene data show CDR1 as SGHRS and CDR2 as YFSETQ. V dropped 0 bases and J dropped 4 bases, with 11 bases sitting between them. The complete variable domain, with remaining parts taken from reference TRBV5-1 and TRBJ2-7, reads KAGVTQTPRYLIKTRGQQVTLSCSPISGHRSVSWYQQTPGQGLQFLFEYFSETQRNKGNFPGRFSGRQFSNSRSEMNVSTLELGDSALYLCASSLGQPSYEQYFGPGTRLTVT.

This chain connects TRBV19 to TRBJ2-7; 7 positions agree with TRBD1. From germline, CDR1 is LNHDA and CDR2 SQIVND (reference sequence). With 1 base clipped from V and 3 bases from J, the junction kept 9 bases outside the gene matches. The CDR3 spans 16 residues. Here the CDR3 reads CASSIGFVRGIYEQYF. CDR3 sequence (DNA): TGTGCCAGTAGTATAGGGTTTGTCAGGGGGATCTACGAGCAGTACTTC.

A few counts support this clone. The chain carries TRBV13 and TRBJ2-7; 9 bases match TRBD1. The CDR3 runs to 15 residues. Unmatched junction bases numbered 7, after V lost 4 bases and J lost 3 bases. CDR1 is PRHDT, CDR2 FYEKMQ, per germline (reference sequence). Here the CDR3 reads CASSSLTGGDYEQYF. CDR3 bases: TGTGCCAGCAGCTCCCTGACAGGGGGAGACTACGAGCAGTACTTC.

Only a few counts were recorded for this clone. The chain employs TRBV5-6 and TRBJ1-6; a weak D match, TRBD1 (6 bases). V shed 5 bases and J shed 1 base, with 13 bases lying between them. The CDR3 loop spans 16 amino acids. CDR1 is SGHDT and CDR2 is YYEEEE in the germline V gene. The CDR3 nucleotides are TGTGCCAGCAGGAGGGGGGGCGGGTCCTATAATTCACCCCTCCACTTT. As protein: CASRRGGGSYNSPLHF.

This sequence joins TRBV27 and TRBJ2-5; TRBD2 matches 14 bases. Germline CDR1 MNHEY, CDR2 SMNVEV (reference sequence). Unmatched junction bases numbered 7, after V lost 5 bases and J lost 5 bases. The CDR3 extends over 16 amino acids. Written as DNA, the CDR3 is TGTGCCAGCAGTGGAGGACTAGCGGGGGGTGTCGAGACCCAGTACTTC. Amino acid sequence: CASSGGLAGGVETQYF.

The genes are TRBV19 and TRBJ1-2; D is undetermined. Trimming pared 6 bases from V and 4 bases from J, leaving 12 bases between. In germline, CDR1 is LNHDA, CDR2 SQIVND (reference sequence). The CDR3 has 13 amino acids. CDR3 coding DNA: TGTGCCAGTAGCCAACTAACCAGCTATGGCTACACCTTC. Translating it yields CASSQLTSYGYTF.

J is TRBJ2-3 and V is TRBV15, with D maybe TRBD2 (6 bases). The CDR3 spans 14 residues. CDR1 and CDR2 (germline): LNHNV, YYDKDF (reference sequence). The V and J ends lost 3 bases and 1 base respectively, with 8 bases between them. The chain's CDR3 is CATSRGLGTDTQYF. The CDR3 DNA reads TGTGCCACCAGCAGGGGACTTGGCACAGATACGCAGTATTTT.

This clone was found once. V and J are TRBV29-1 and TRBJ2-5; D is uncertain. This CDR3 comprises 11 residues. Germline loops: CDR1 SQVTM, CDR2 ANQGSEA. The V gene lost 2 bases and the J gene lost 2 bases, with 3 bases spanning the gap. The CDR3 nucleotides read TGCAGCGTTGAACGGCAAGAGACCCAGTACTTC. Translating it yields CSVERQETQYF.

V is TRBV5-1 and J is TRBJ2-3, with TRBD2 identical over 9 bases. The germline V gene encodes CDR1 SGHRS and CDR2 YFSETQ. The CDR3 totals 17 residues. The J segment lost 2 bases and the V segment lost 4 bases, leaving 11 bases of the junction unmatched. CDR3 nucleotides: TGCGCCAGCAGCCATCCCGGGGCGGGGGGGGACACAGATACGCAGTATTTT. This gives the protein CASSHPGAGGDTDTQYF. Together with reference TRBV5-1 and TRBJ2-3, the CDR3 gives the full variable domain: KAGVTQTPRYLIKTRGQQVTLSCSPISGHRSVSWYQQTPGQGLQFLFEYFSETQRNKGNFPGRFSGRQFSNSRSEMNVSTLELGDSALYLCASSHPGAGGDTDTQYFGPGTRLTVL.

V and J are TRBV6-5 and TRBJ2-7, with D maybe TRBD1 (6 bases). The ends were cut back, 5 bases at V and 3 bases at J, with 11 bases in the middle. CDR3 size: 13 residues. From germline, CDR1 is MNHEY and CDR2 SVGAGI. CDR3 sequence: CASSRNRDYEQYF. CDR3 in DNA: TGTGCCAGCAGTAGAAACAGGGACTACGAGCAGTACTTC.

V usage is TRBV19 and J usage is TRBJ1-1; D remains ambiguous. Looked up from germline, CDR1 is LNHDA and CDR2 is SQIVND (reference sequence). Trimming cost V 5 bases and J 0 bases, with 7 bases left between them. There are 13 residues in the CDR3. This chain's CDR3 is CASSREMNTEAFF. CDR3 DNA: TGTGCCAGTAGTCGAGAAATGAACACTGAAGCTTTCTTT.

This chain connects TRBV29-1 to TRBJ2-2, with 12 bases fitting TRBD1. This CDR3 has 15 amino acids. Germline CDR1 is SQVTM and CDR2 is ANQGSEA. The ends lost 7 bases at V and 1 base at J; junction bases unmatched: 4. The CDR3 coding sequence is TGCAGCGCTGGGACAGGGGGCCGGAACACCGGGGAGCTGTTTTTT. It codes for CSAGTGGRNTGELFF.

V is TRBV5-3 and J is TRBJ1-5, with 10 bases matching TRBD1. Being an ORF, TRBV5-3 has a function that is uncertain. This CDR3 spans 14 amino acids. With V trimmed by 2 bases and J by 7 bases, 3 bases remained unmatched. This CDR3 reads CARSFGTGAQPQHF. The CDR3 DNA is TGTGCCAGAAGCTTTGGGACAGGGGCCCAGCCCCAGCATTTT.

J is TRBJ1-2 and V is TRBV2; 8 bases are shared with TRBD1. The germline V gene has CDR1 SNHLY and CDR2 FYNNEI. The V gene end was trimmed by 4 bases and the J gene end by 7 bases; junction bases not matched to a gene: 8. CDR3 length equals 14 residues. The chain's CDR3 is CASSGAGGTAGYTF. Written as DNA, the CDR3 is TGTGCCAGCAGTGGGGCAGGGGGCACGGCTGGCTACACCTTC.

V is TRBV6-6 and J is TRBJ1-1; D is unresolved. CDR3 length: 15 residues. Between the trimmed V and J ends, which lost 3 bases and 4 bases, there was a span of 15 bases. Germline assignment: CDR1 MNHNY and CDR2 SVGAGI (reference sequence). The chain's CDR3 is CASSYKADLPTEAFF. In DNA, the CDR3 is TGTGCCAGCAGTTATAAGGCGGACTTGCCCACTGAAGCTTTCTTT.

To note about this clone: At the DNA level, this CDR3 is encoded by other sequences in the same sample as well. This chain joins TRBV27 and TRBJ1-2, with 7 positions matching TRBD1. Germline CDR1 is MNHEY and CDR2 is SMNVEV (reference sequence). V shed 4 bases, J shed 4 bases, and the junction held 12 bases outside the gene matches. The CDR3 spans 16 residues. CDR3 sequence reads: CASSSYGTAGPYGYTF. The CDR3 DNA sequence: TGTGCCAGCAGTTCATACGGGACAGCCGGGCCCTATGGCTACACCTTC.

The V and J genes are TRBV4-2 and TRBJ2-3; 9 bases line up with TRBD2. This CDR3 is built from 16 residues. Germline CDR1 is LGHNA and CDR2 is YNFKEQ. Losses at the gene ends were 4 bases for V and 5 bases for J; bases not matched to a gene: 10. As DNA, the CDR3 is TGTGCCAGCAGCCTAAAAGCGGGGGGTGCGGGAGATACGCAGTATTTT. Translated, it gives CASSLKAGGAGDTQYF.

The chain combines TRBV19 with TRBJ2-4, with TRBD1 matching 7 bases. The CDR3 has 17 amino acids. V lost 5 bases and J lost 0; bases outside the gene matches: 10. The V gene's germline CDR1 is LNHDA and CDR2 SQIVND (reference sequence). Here the CDR3 DNA reads TGTGCCAGTAGTTTCTCACAGGGGAAACTAGCCAAAAACATTCAGTACTTC. Residues: CASSFSQGKLAKNIQYF.

J is TRBJ1-2 and V is TRBV6-1, with D possibly being TRBD1 (5 bases). This CDR3 contains 13 residues. The germline gives CDR1 MNHNS, CDR2 SASEGT. Trimming shortened V by 3 bases and J by 2 bases, and 7 bases separated the two germline ends. Here the CDR3 reads CASSEEGNYGYTF. The CDR3 nucleotides read TGTGCCAGCAGTGAGGAGGGGAACTATGGCTACACCTTC.

V and J are TRBV27 and TRBJ2-3; the D gene is possibly TRBD2 (7 bases). The CDR3 extends over 14 amino acids. The V and J ends lost 8 bases and 5 bases respectively, with 17 bases between them. From germline, CDR1 is MNHEY and CDR2 SMNVEV (reference sequence). The CDR3 protein is CASRNGLGGDTQYF. CDR3 nucleotides: TGTGCCAGCCGAAACGGACTAGGGGGAGATACGCAGTATTTT.